This T cell receptor (beta chain) was captured by sequencing in a study of blood T cell repertoires in COVID-19. Overall study context: Acute and convalescent COVID-19 specimens originated in the United States, Italy and Spain. Nucleic acid was either cDNA or gDNA, and it came from T cells, B-cell-depleted T cells, or PBMCs.

Generated by immunoSEQ multiplex PCR, the TCRdb table keeps only in-frame clones and is missing some. There are about 150,000 clones in the sample; 70% to 90% occur only once, and approximately 5% lies in the top ten. CDR3 length equals 15 residues. J was trimmed by 1 base and V by 5 bases; bases with no gene match: 3. Germline CDR1 is SGHTA and CDR2 is FQGTGA. The V and J genes are TRBV7-3 and TRBJ2-2; TRBD2 aligns across 8 bases. This TCR was sampled from a woman aged 45 to 65 with acute or convalescent COVID-19. Input material: peripheral blood. The CDR3 reads CASSATSGNTGELFF. Here the CDR3 DNA reads TGTGCCAGCAGCGCCACTAGCGGGAACACCGGGGAGCTGTTTTTT.